This TCR beta chain was recorded in a study of blood T cell repertoires in COVID-19. Across the whole study: Specimens from acute and convalescent COVID-19 originated in the United States, Italy and Spain.

Authors' methods: Reference gene primer amplification gave nucleated cell count estimates. Measured with immunoSEQ multiplex PCR; TCRdb has only the in-frame clones, and not every one. The V and J calls and clone size come from that table; D and trimming were worked out from the DNA. The table records just under 250,000 clones, around 88% of them present only once. Sequenced: peripheral blood. The clonotype was recovered from a woman in her 30s who had recovered from COVID-19.

CDR3 coding DNA: TGTGCTTCGCGCAGCGGTGGGAGGAACTATGGCTACACCTTC. Protein: CASRSGGRNYGYTF. This chain links TRBV9 with TRBJ1-2; D gene unclear. Germline assignment: CDR1 SGDLS and CDR2 YYNGEE. This CDR3 comprises 14 residues.